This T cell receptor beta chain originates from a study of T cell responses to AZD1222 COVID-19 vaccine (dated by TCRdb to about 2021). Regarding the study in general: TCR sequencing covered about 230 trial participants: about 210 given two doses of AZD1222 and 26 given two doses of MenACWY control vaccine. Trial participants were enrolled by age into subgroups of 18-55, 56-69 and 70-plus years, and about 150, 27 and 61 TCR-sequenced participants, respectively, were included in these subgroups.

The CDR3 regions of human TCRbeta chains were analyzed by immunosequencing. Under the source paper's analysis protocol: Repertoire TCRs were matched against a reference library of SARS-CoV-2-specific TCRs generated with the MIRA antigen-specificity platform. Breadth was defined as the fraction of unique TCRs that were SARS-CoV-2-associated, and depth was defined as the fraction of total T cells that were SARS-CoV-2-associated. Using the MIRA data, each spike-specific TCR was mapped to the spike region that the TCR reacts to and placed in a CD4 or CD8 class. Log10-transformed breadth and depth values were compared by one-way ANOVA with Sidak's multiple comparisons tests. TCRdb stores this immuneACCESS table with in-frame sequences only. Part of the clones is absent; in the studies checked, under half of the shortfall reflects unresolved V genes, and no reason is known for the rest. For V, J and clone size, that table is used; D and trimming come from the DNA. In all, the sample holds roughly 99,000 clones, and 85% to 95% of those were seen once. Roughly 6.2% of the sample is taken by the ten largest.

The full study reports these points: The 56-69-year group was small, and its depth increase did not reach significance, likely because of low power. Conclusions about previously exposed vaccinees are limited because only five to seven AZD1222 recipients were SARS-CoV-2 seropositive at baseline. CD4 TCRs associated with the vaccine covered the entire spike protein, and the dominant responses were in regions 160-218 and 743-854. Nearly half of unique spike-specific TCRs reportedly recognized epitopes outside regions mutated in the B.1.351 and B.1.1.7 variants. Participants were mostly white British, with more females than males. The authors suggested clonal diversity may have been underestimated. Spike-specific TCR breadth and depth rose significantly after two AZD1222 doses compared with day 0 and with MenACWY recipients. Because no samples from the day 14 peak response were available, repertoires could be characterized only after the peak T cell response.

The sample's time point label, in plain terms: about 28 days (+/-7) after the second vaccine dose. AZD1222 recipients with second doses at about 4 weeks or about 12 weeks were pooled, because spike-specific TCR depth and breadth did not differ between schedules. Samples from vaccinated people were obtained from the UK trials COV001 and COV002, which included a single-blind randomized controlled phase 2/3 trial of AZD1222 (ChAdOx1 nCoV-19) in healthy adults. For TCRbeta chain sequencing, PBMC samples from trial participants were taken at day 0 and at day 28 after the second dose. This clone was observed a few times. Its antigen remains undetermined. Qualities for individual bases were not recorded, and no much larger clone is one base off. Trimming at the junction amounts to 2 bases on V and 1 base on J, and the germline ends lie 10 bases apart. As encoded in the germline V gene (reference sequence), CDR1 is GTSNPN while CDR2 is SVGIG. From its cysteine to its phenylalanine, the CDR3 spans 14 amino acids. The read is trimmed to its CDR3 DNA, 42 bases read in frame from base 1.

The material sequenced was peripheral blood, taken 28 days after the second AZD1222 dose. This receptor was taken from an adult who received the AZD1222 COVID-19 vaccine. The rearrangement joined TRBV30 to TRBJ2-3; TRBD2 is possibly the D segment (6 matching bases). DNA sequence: TGTGCCTGGAGTTCGGGACTGGGCACAGATACGCAGTATTTT. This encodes CAWSSGLGTDTQYF.